This TCR beta chain was found in a study of shared clonotypes between healthy human individuals. The CDR3 sequence is 15 residues long. The V and J ends lost 0 bases and 3 bases respectively, with 9 bases between them. The germline V gene has CDR1 SGHVS and CDR2 FQNEAQ. The DNA input per sorted-subset replicate PCR was 200 ng, corresponding to 25,000 to 35,000 T cell genomes. The assay was immunoSEQ multiplex PCR, and TCRdb's table has in-frame clones only and misses some. Of over a million clones detected, approximately 96% appear once; the ten largest clones hold about 1%. This receptor was taken from a man aged 30 to 39 in good health. Sequences were obtained from naive CD4+ T cells sorted from blood. Subset of the sample: CD45RA+ positively selected. V and J are TRBV7-8 and TRBJ2-1; D not certain. The CDR3 loop reads CASSLAGPNYNEQFF. The DNA for the CDR3 is TGTGCCAGCAGCTTAGCCGGACCGAACTACAATGAGCAGTTCTTC.